The rows below give T cell receptor beta chains drawn from one sample of a study of Ad26.COV2.S vaccination and SARS-CoV-2 variants. Method: immunoSEQ multiplex PCR; TCRdb's copy keeps in-frame clones and lacks some. The repertoire holds roughly 500,000 clones, around 85% seen once, with about 13% in the top ten. This sample comprised peripheral blood, obtained in a trial of Ad26.COV2.S vaccine versus placebo. The receptor source for this set is a person between 18 and 59 years old who received the Ad26.COV2.S COVID-19 vaccine or a placebo. Both conserved end residues are part of each CDR3. D genes are given only for firm matches. Expanded clones get a size class; other rows say once, few or many, or leave the size out.

- | TRBJ1-2 | few | TRBV18 | TGTGCCAGCTCCCCACGCGGCGAAGTGGATGGCTACACCTTC | CASSPRGEVDGYTF
TRBD1 | TRBJ2-7 | - | TRBV28 | TGTGCCAGCAGGCCAGACAGGGGGCATACCTACGAGCAGTACTTC | CASRPDRGHTYEQYF
- | TRBJ1-2 | - | TRBV18 | TGTGCCAGCTCACTAAGGGGGATTGACTATGGCTACACCTTC | CASSLRGIDYGYTF
TRBD2 | TRBJ2-5 | - | TRBV11-3 | TGTGCCAGCAGCCCGGGGACTAGCGGGATGGTGGAGACCCAGTACTTC | CASSPGTSGMVETQYF
TRBD1 | TRBJ1-1 | few | TRBV7-9 | TGTGCCAGCAGCTTAGCGCGAAGGGAGGCAGGGGGACCTGAAGCTTTCTTT | CASSLARREAGGPEAFF
TRBD1 | TRBJ2-7 | - | TRBV5-1 | TGCGCCAGCAGACGAAACAGCGGGACAGGGGGTTCCGAGCAGTACTTC | CASRRNSGTGGSEQYF
- | TRBJ1-3 | - | TRBV5-5 | TGTGCCAGCAGCTTGTTGGGGGGCTCTGGAAACACCATATATTTT | CASSLLGGSGNTIYF
- | TRBJ1-1 | - | TRBV4-3 | TGCGCCAGCAGCGTTCAGGGTCAGGGTGAAGCTTTCTTT | CASSVQGQGEAFF
- | TRBJ1-1 | - | TRBV5-6 | TGTGCCAGCAGCCGCGGGGGGGCTGGTGAAGCTTTCTTT | CASSRGGAGEAFF
- | TRBJ2-1 | - | TRBV4-1 | TGCGCCAGCAGCGCGGGGGCCACCACCTACAATGAGCAGTTCTTC | CASSAGATTYNEQFF
- | TRBJ1-2 | once | TRBV5-1 | TGCGCCAGCAGCTTGGTGGGGGATGGCTACACCTTC | CASSLVGDGYTF
- | TRBJ2-1 | - | TRBV5-8 | TGTGCCAGCACTTCTCCCCGGGTCGGGAATGAGCAGTTCTTC | CASTSPRVGNEQFF
TRBD2 | TRBJ2-2 | - | TRBV27 | TGTGCCAGCAGTTTAATCGGCGGGAGAGGCTCCGGGGAGCTGTTTTTT | CASSLIGGRGSGELFF
TRBD2 | TRBJ2-5 | - | TRBV5-1 | TGCGCCAGCAGCCTGGGGACTAGCGGTAAAGAGACCCAGTACTTC | CASSLGTSGKETQYF
- | TRBJ2-1 | - | TRBV15 | TGTGCCACCAGCAGAGACGTTAGGGCGGGTCGGTACAATGAGCAGTTCTTC | CATSRDVRAGRYNEQFF
- | TRBJ2-7 | - | TRBV12-3/TRBV12-4 | TGTGCCAGCTACCGGGACGTCTCCTACGAGCAGTACTTC | CASYRDVSYEQYF
- | TRBJ2-2 | - | TRBV9 | TGTGCCAGCAGCGTAGATGTTTGGGGGGCCGGGGAGCTGTTTTTT | CASSVDVWGAGELFF
TRBD1 | TRBJ1-1 | - | TRBV28 | TGTGCCAGCAGTTTTCGGCAGGGGGTTACTGAAGCTTTCTTT | CASSFRQGVTEAFF
- | TRBJ1-2 | once | TRBV4-3 | TGCGCCAGCAGCCAAGATGGATCTGGCTATGGCTACACCTTC | CASSQDGSGYGYTF
- | TRBJ2-2 | - | TRBV7-9 | TGTGCCAGCAGCTTGGGCGTTCTAGGCCAGTCCCCCGGGGAGCTGTTTTTT | CASSLGVLGQSPGELFF
- | TRBJ2-6 | - | TRBV7-2 | TGTGCCAGCAGCTCCACTGGGGCCAACGTCCTGACTTTC | CASSSTGANVLTF
- | TRBJ2-2 | - | TRBV29-1 | TGCAGCGTTGAAGGGACGACAACCGGGGAGCTGTTTTTT | CSVEGTTTGELFF
- | TRBJ2-5 | - | TRBV2 | TGTGCCAGCAACTTTATGGCTAAAGAGACCCAGTACTTC | CASNFMAKETQYF
- | TRBJ2-2 | - | TRBV10-3 | TGTGCCATCAGTGGGGTCCGGGCGAACACCGGGGAGCTGTTTTTT | CAISGVRANTGELFF
- | TRBJ2-7 | - | TRBV5-6 | TGTGCCAGCCGCCTCCGGAGCTACGAGCAGTACTTC | CASRLRSYEQYF
TRBD1 | TRBJ1-2 | - | TRBV28 | TGTGCCAGCAACGTGGGACAGGGTGTGGGCTACACCTTC | CASNVGQGVGYTF
- | TRBJ2-6 | - | TRBV7-2 | TGTGCCAGCGCCCCAAGGGTTGGGGCCAACGTCCTGACTTTC | CASAPRVGANVLTF
- | TRBJ2-7 | - | TRBV11-1 | TGTGCCAGCAGCCCTGGGCCAGTCCCCTCCTACGAGCAGTACTTC | CASSPGPVPSYEQYF
- | TRBJ2-1 | - | TRBV2 | TGTGCCAGCAGTGAAGTTGGGGTCGGGAGTGAGCAGTTCTTC | CASSEVGVGSEQFF
TRBD2 | TRBJ2-1 | - | TRBV10-3 | TGTGCCATCAGAGACGGGACTAGGGTTGGCAATGAGCAGTTCTTC | CAIRDGTRVGNEQFF
- | TRBJ1-2 | - | TRBV9 | TGTGCCAGCAGCGGACCCGGGACACCGTATGGCTACACCTTC | CASSGPGTPYGYTF
TRBD2 | TRBJ2-2 | many | TRBV7-2 | TGTGCCAGCAGCCAGGGAAGCGGGAGGGCCTCCGGGGAGCTGTTTTTT | CASSQGSGRASGELFF
TRBD2 | TRBJ2-7 | - | TRBV19 | TGTGCCAGTAGTATTGGTCTTGCGGCGGGAGGTTGGACCTACGAGCAGTACTTC | CASSIGLAAGGWTYEQYF
- | TRBJ2-6 | - | TRBV19 | TGTGCCAGTAGTATTGGTCTGGCTGGGGCCAACGTCCTGACTTTC | CASSIGLAGANVLTF
TRBD1 | TRBJ2-2 | - | TRBV6-4 | TGTGCCAGCAGTGAAAACAGGGGACCCGGGGAGCTGTTTTTT | CASSENRGPGELFF
- | TRBJ1-3 | few | TRBV4-2 | TGTGCCAGCAGCCAAGGGGTTACTGGAAACACCATATATTTT | CASSQGVTGNTIYF
TRBD1 | TRBJ1-2 | - | TRBV9 | TGTGCCAGCAGCGTAGCCGTGGGACAGGGGGTCTATGGCTACACCTTC | CASSVAVGQGVYGYTF
- | TRBJ2-2 | - | TRBV29-1 | TGCAGCGTTGGGATCGTTGCTGGCGGGGAGCTGTTTTTT | CSVGIVAGGELFF
- | TRBJ1-6 | once | TRBV6-5 | TGTGCCAGCGACCTGAGCTCCTATAATTCACCCCTCCACTTT | CASDLSSYNSPLHF
- | TRBJ2-1 | - | TRBV4-3 | TGCGCCAGCAGCCAAGAACAGGGAACGTACAATGAGCAGTTCTTC | CASSQEQGTYNEQFF
TRBD2 | TRBJ2-3 | - | TRBV7-3 | TGTGCCAGCAGCTTCAATCTAGCGGGCACAGATACGCAGTATTTT | CASSFNLAGTDTQYF
- | TRBJ2-1 | - | TRBV29-1 | TGCAGCGTCGCCGTAGGAGGACGCGGCGATGAGCAGTTCTTC | CSVAVGGRGDEQFF
- | TRBJ1-1 | - | TRBV4-3 | TGCGCCAGCAGCCAAGTAATTACGGCCGCGGGCACTGAAGCTTTCTTT | CASSQVITAAGTEAFF
- | TRBJ2-7 | - | TRBV7-2 | TGTGCCAGCAGCTTAGCGCATAGGGGAGAGACCTACGAGCAGTACTTC | CASSLAHRGETYEQYF
- | TRBJ2-7 | - | TRBV7-2 | TGTGCCAGCAGCTTAGCGCTCCCCCCGGGGGAGCAGTACTTC | CASSLALPPGEQYF
TRBD1 | TRBJ1-2 | - | TRBV9 | TGTGCCAGCAGCGTAGCACAGGGGCCCCGCTATGGCTACACCTTC | CASSVAQGPRYGYTF
- | TRBJ2-1 | - | TRBV12-5 | TGTGCTAGTGGTTTAGGGGATTACAATGAGCAGTTCTTC | CASGLGDYNEQFF
TRBD1 | TRBJ2-7 | once | TRBV27 | TGTGCCAGCAGTTTCTCAGGACAGGGTAGAAACGAGCAGTACTTC | CASSFSGQGRNEQYF